This passage covers 16 T cell receptor beta chains from one sample sequenced in a study of shared clonotypes between healthy human individuals. Some clones are missing from TCRdb's copy, which holds only in-frame ones; the method was immunoSEQ multiplex PCR. The data contain about 490,000 clones, 75% to 85% of them singletons. Sequencing was performed on PBMCs. These receptor sequences come from a woman between 35 and 50 years old in good health. Some clones in this sample may be carry-over from other donors' samples.

The chain uses TRBV27 and TRBJ1-3; 7 nucleotides align to TRBD1. J lost 0 bases, V lost 6 bases, and 5 bases had no gene match. The CDR3 spans 15 residues. Germline-derived CDR1 and CDR2 are MNHEY and SMNVEV (reference sequence). The CDR3, as DNA: TGTGCCAGCAGCGCACAGGGGAGCTCTGGAAACACCATATATTTT. As protein: CASSAQGSSGNTIYF.

The rearrangement links TRBV18 to TRBJ2-5, with 13 bases fitting TRBD2. The junction had 9 bases not matched to a gene; V was cut back by 4 bases and J by 4 bases. This CDR3 has 17 amino acids. CDR1 and CDR2 (germline): KGHSH, LQKENI. DNA for the CDR3: TGTGCCAGCTCACTGCAACCGGGACTAGCGGGGTCAGAGACCCAGTACTTC. It codes for CASSLQPGLAGSETQYF.

V usage is TRBV28 and J usage is TRBJ2-5; 8 bases fit TRBD2. V trimming: 3 bases; J trimming: 2 bases; junction bases outside the gene matches: 5. The length of the CDR3 is 15 residues. The germline CDR1 and CDR2 sequences are MDHEN and SYDVKM. CDR3 region: CASSLGLEGQETQYF. The CDR3 coding sequence is TGTGCCAGCAGTTTGGGACTAGAAGGGCAAGAGACCCAGTACTTC.

The rearrangement links TRBV29-1 to TRBJ2-1, with TRBD1 as a possible D gene (6 bases). CDR1 and CDR2 (germline): SQVTM, ANQGSEA. V lost 5 bases to trimming and J lost 10 bases, with 18 bases between them. CDR3 size: 13 residues. The CDR3 loop is CSVMGTQIEEQFF. In DNA form, the CDR3 reads TGCAGCGTTATGGGGACACAAATTGAGGAGCAGTTCTTC.

This clone was observed a few times. CDR3 sequence reads: CATSRHRRGSGDTQYF. The DNA of the CDR3 is TGTGCCACCAGCAGACACCGGAGGGGATCTGGAGATACGCAGTATTTT. This sequence joins TRBV15 and TRBJ2-3; maybe TRBD2 (6 bases). V was trimmed by 2 bases and J by 5 bases, leaving 17 bases between them. There are 16 residues in the CDR3. Germline-derived CDR1 and CDR2 are LNHNV and YYDKDF (reference sequence).

This clone was observed a few times. This rearrangement joins TRBV18 to TRBJ2-5; the D gene is possibly TRBD1 (7 bases). The ends were cut back, 2 bases at V and 0 bases at J, with 16 bases in the middle. This CDR3 is built from 17 residues. The germline V gene has CDR1 KGHSH and CDR2 LQKENI. CDR3: CASSPKRAGGYQETQYF. The CDR3 DNA reads as TGTGCCAGCTCACCAAAGAGAGCAGGGGGGTACCAAGAGACCCAGTACTTC.

This clone appeared many times. The chain recombines TRBV10-3 with TRBJ2-1; 8 positions agree with TRBD2. The CDR3 has 14 amino acids. V lost 7 bases and J lost 7; bases outside the gene matches: 9. Germline V lookup: CDR1 ENHRY, CDR2 SYGVKD. Here the CDR3 DNA reads TGTGCCATCACCCCGGGACTAGGGTGGAATGAGCAGTTCTTC. Amino acids: CAITPGLGWNEQFF.

This clone was counted between two and nine times. The chain employs TRBV7-3 and TRBJ2-4, with 8 nucleotides matching TRBD1. This CDR3 region has 16 residues. Losses at the gene ends were 5 bases for V and 5 bases for J; bases not matched to a gene: 11. Germline assignment: CDR1 SGHTA and CDR2 FQGTGA. CDR3: CASSPSPGQGENIQYF. CDR3 DNA sequence: TGTGCCAGCAGCCCCTCCCCCGGACAGGGAGAAAACATTCAGTACTTC.

Remarks on this clone: Compared with germline, one end of the junction differs, possibly owing to a read error. The chain carries TRBV10-3 and TRBJ2-7; 11 bases are a match to TRBD2. Per the germline V gene, CDR1 is ENHRY and CDR2 is SYGVKD. This CDR3 comprises 17 residues. In nucleotides, the CDR3 is TGTGCCAGCAGTGACGTGACTAGCGGGACCCTCTACTACGAGCAGTACTTC. Protein sequence: CASSDVTSGTLYYEQYF.

The V call is TRBV28, the J call TRBJ1-2; TRBD1 matches at 11 bases. The germline gives CDR1 MDHEN, CDR2 SYDVKM. V dropped 6 bases and J dropped 5; count of bases not matched to a gene: 8. This CDR3 comprises 15 residues. CDR3 DNA: TGTGCCAGCAGCCGGACAGGGGGCGCGGTGTATGGCTACACCTTC. Encoded protein: CASSRTGGAVYGYTF.

This clone has a count of ten or more. This chain connects TRBV10-3 to TRBJ2-1; 8 nucleotides agree with TRBD2. The CDR3 is 15 residues long. Germline V gives CDR1 ENHRY, CDR2 SYGVKD. V dropped 11 bases and J dropped 5; count of bases not matched to a gene: 14. The CDR3 DNA sequence: TGTGCCGCCCTTAGCGGGGCGGGTTTCGACAATGAGCAGTTCTTC. Translated: CAALSGAGFDNEQFF.

This clone showed up just once. A far larger clone is only one base removed, so a read error is likely. This chain links TRBV4-2 with TRBJ2-5; the D gene could be TRBD1 or TRBD2 (5 bases each). Gene TRBJ2-7 matches the end of the DNA better, so the J call may be wrong. The germline V gene encodes CDR1 LGHNA and CDR2 YNFKEQ. This CDR3 is built from 16 residues. CDR3 residues: CASSRDEGQGVDEQYF. DNA for the CDR3: TGTGCCAGCAGCCGAGACGAGGGGCAGGGCGTCGACGAGCAGTACTTC.

The CDR3 sequence is CASSVGGGAEEKLFF. CDR3 in DNA: TGTGCCAGCAGCGTAGGCGGTGGGGCTGAGGAAAAACTGTTTTTT. The chain links TRBV9 to TRBJ1-4; tentatively, D is TRBD1 (5 bases). CDR1 SGDLS and CDR2 YYNGEE come from the germline V gene. Trimming stripped 0 bases from V and 8 bases from J, with 14 bases between. The CDR3 extends over 15 amino acids.

Comment on this clone: The same CDR3 also results from other DNA sequences found in this sample. This sequence joins TRBV28 and TRBJ2-5, with 7 bases that match TRBD2. The trim removed 2 bases at V and 5 bases at J, leaving 5 bases unmatched. CDR1 and CDR2 from the germline V gene are MDHEN and SYDVKM. There are 14 residues in the CDR3. As DNA, the CDR3 is TGTGCCAGCAGTTTAGCGGGAGAGGGCGAGACCCAGTACTTC. This codes for CASSLAGEGETQYF.

The gene calls are TRBV27 and TRBJ2-7; perhaps TRBD2 as D (6 bases). Trimming stripped 6 bases from V and 3 bases from J, with 15 bases between. Germline CDR1 MNHEY, CDR2 SMNVEV (reference sequence). The CDR3 totals 14 residues. The CDR3 DNA follows: TGTGCCAGCAGCTTCGCGGGACGCAACTACGAGCAGTACTTC. Its protein is CASSFAGRNYEQYF.

V and J are TRBV11-2 and TRBJ2-7, with D maybe TRBD2 (7 bases). This CDR3 has 16 amino acids. Per the germline V gene, CDR1 is SGHAT and CDR2 is FQNNGV. Trimming took 4 bases from V and 3 from J, leaving 19 bases between them. CDR3 nucleotide sequence: TGTGCCAGCAGCTCCACTGGGGGGGCGAATAGCTACGAGCAGTACTTC. It encodes CASSSTGGANSYEQYF.